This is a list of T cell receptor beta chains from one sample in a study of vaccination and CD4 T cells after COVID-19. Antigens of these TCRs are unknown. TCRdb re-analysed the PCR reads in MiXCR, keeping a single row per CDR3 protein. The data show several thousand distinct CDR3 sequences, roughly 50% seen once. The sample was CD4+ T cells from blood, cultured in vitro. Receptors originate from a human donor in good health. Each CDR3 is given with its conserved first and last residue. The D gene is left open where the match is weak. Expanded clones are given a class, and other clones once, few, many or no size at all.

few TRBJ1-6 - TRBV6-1 TGTGCCAGCAGTGACGCCCCGGGGAATTCACCCCTCCACTTT CASSDAPGNSPLHF
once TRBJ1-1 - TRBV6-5 TGTGCCAGCAGTTCGTACCCTAGGGTGAACACTGAAGCTTTCTTT CASSSYPRVNTEAFF
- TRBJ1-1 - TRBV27 TGTGCCAGCAGCTTATACAGGCAGAACACTGAAGCTTTCTTT CASSLYRQNTEAFF
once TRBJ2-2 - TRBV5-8 TGTGCCAGCAGCTACGGGACGGCGGCAGATCGGACCGGGGAGCTGTTTTTT CASSYGTAADRTGELFF
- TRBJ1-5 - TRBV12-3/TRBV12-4 TGTGCCAGCAGTTTCGGCCAGTTTCAGCCCCAGCATTTT CASSFGQFQPQHF
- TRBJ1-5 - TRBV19 TGTGCCAGTAGTATAGTGGGAGGGAAAAATCAGCCCCAGCATTTT CASSIVGGKNQPQHF
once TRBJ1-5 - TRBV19 TGTGCCAGTAGTACTGGCCCATCTCAGCCCCAGCATTTT CASSTGPSQPQHF
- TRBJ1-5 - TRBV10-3 TGTGCCATCAGTGAGTCGAACAGGGTACCCCCCAATCAGCCCCAGCATTTT CAISESNRVPPNQPQHF
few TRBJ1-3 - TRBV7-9 TGTGCCAGCAGCTTAGCGGTCTCTGGAAACACCATATATTTT CASSLAVSGNTIYF
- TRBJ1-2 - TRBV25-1 TGTGCCAGCAGTGAATATGGTAGGGGCTACACCTTC CASSEYGRGYTF
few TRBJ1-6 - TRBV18 TGTGCCAGCTCACGAGGGAGCATCGAAAATTCACCCCTCCACTTT CASSRGSIENSPLHF
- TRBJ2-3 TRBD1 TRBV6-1 TGTGCCAACCGGGACCCCGGGACAGGGTCTTTGCTCTCGGGAGGTACGCAGTATTTT CANRDPGTGSLLSGGTQYF
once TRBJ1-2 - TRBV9 TGTGCCAGCAGCGTAGAAGGGGGGGTCCGCACCTTC CASSVEGGVRTF
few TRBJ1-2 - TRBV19 TGTGCCAGTAGTATTTTGGGCAGTTCCCACTTCTATGGCTACACCTTC CASSILGSSHFYGYTF
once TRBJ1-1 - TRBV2 TGTGCCAGCAGTGACGAAGGGAACACTGAAGCTTTCTTT CASSDEGNTEAFF
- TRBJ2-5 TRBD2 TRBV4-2 TGTGCCAGCAGCCAAGATGGCGGGACTAAGGAGACCCAGTACTTC CASSQDGGTKETQYF
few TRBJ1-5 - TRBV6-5 TGTGCCAGCAGTTACTCGAATCGGGGGAGGTTCGGTCAGCCCCAGCATTTT CASSYSNRGRFGQPQHF